This entry lists 6 T cell receptor beta chains sequenced from one sample in a study of early T cells in non-severe SARS-CoV-2 infection. TCRdb processed the 5' RACE reads anew with MiXCR; each CDR3 protein has one entry. The sample has about 71,000 distinct CDR3 sequences; 9.5% to 15% are singletons. Sequenced material: whole blood, taken at baseline. The receptors come from an adult who was a healthcare worker with PCR-confirmed SARS-CoV-2 infection or an uninfected control (not recorded which).

This chain links TRBV5-1 with TRBJ2-3; TRBD1 aligns across 8 bases. Germline V gene data show CDR1 as SGHRS and CDR2 as YFSETQ. CDR3 size: 16 residues. The ends lost 3 bases at V and 0 bases at J; junction bases unmatched: 6. The CDR3 sequence is CASSSGTGVSTDTQYF. The CDR3 bases are TGCGCCAGCAGCTCCGGGACAGGAGTTAGCACAGATACGCAGTATTTT.

The CDR3 nucleotides are TGTGCCAGCAGAATCAGGAGTTCAGGGGCCAACGTCCTGACTTTC. Translated, it gives CASRIRSSGANVLTF. The chain carries TRBV7-8 and TRBJ2-6; D ambiguous. This CDR3 comprises 15 residues. Germline CDR1 reads SGHVS; CDR2 reads FQNEAQ. Trimming shortened V by 6 bases and J by 4 bases, and 13 bases separated the two germline ends. The variable domain in full, completed from reference TRBV7-8 and TRBJ2-6, reads GAGVSQSPRYKVAKRGQDVALRCDPISGHVSLFWYQQALGQGPEFLTYFQNEAQLDKSGLPSDRFFAERPEGSVSTLKIQRTQQEDSAVYLCASRIRSSGANVLTFGAGSRLTVL.

This clonotype was counted ten times or more. The V gene is TRBV7-8, the J gene TRBJ1-5, with 8 nucleotides matching TRBD1. Germline CDR1 SGHVS, CDR2 FQNEAQ. The junction had 18 bases not matched to a gene; V was cut back by 5 bases and J by 6 bases. The CDR3 spans 18 residues. CDR3 in amino acids: CASSRFGQGRIVAQPQHF. Written as DNA, the CDR3 is TGTGCCAGCAGCCGGTTTGGACAGGGTAGAATTGTTGCTCAGCCCCAGCATTTT. Based on the CDR3 plus reference TRBV7-8 and TRBJ1-5, the full variable domain is GAGVSQSPRYKVAKRGQDVALRCDPISGHVSLFWYQQALGQGPEFLTYFQNEAQLDKSGLPSDRFFAERPEGSVSTLKIQRTQQEDSAVYLCASSRFGQGRIVAQPQHFGDGTRLSIL.

CDR3 amino acids: CASSKAEGPIGLGSPLHF. The CDR3 region has the DNA TGTGCCAGCAGCAAAGCTGAGGGGCCTATCGGCCTCGGCTCACCCCTCCACTTT. The chain links TRBV21-1 to TRBJ1-6. TRBV21-1 is classified as a pseudogene. This CDR3 region has 18 residues.

On this clonotype itself: Given the absence of the conserved phenylalanine or tryptophan at the CDR3 end, a read error is likely. The chain is built from TRBV20-1 and TRBJ1-5; no definite D call. CDR1 DFQATT and CDR2 SNEGSKA come from the germline V gene (reference sequence). The length of the CDR3 is 12 residues. The ends were cut back, 6 bases at V and 4 bases at J, with 10 bases in the middle. The CDR3 loop is CSASSINQPQHS. The CDR3 DNA follows: TGCAGTGCCTCGTCGATAAATCAGCCCCAGCATTCT.

This clonotype was seen more than once but under ten times. The V call is TRBV2, the J call TRBJ1-4, with 9 bases matching TRBD1. V was pared by 6 bases and J by 5 bases, with 7 bases of the junction left unmatched. Germline values: CDR1 SNHLY, CDR2 FYNNEI. The CDR3 covers 15 residues. CDR3 coding DNA: TGTGCCAGCAGCCCCCCGGGACAGGGAAATGAAAAACTGTTTTTT. Translating gives CASSPPGQGNEKLFF.